These 5 T cell receptor beta chains share one sample of origin, sequenced in a study of blood T cell repertoires in COVID-19. The repertoire was sequenced with immunoSEQ multiplex PCR; TCRdb's copy has only in-frame clones and lacks some. The repertoire has fewer than 200,000 clones, just under 85% of them found once; the top ten carry approximately 21%. The sample was peripheral blood. Receptor source: a woman older than 75 with acute or convalescent COVID-19.

The chain combines TRBV5-1 with TRBJ1-1, with D maybe TRBD1 (6 bases). The germline CDR1 and CDR2 sequences are SGHRS and YFSETQ. The CDR3 contains 16 residues. The ends were cut back, 4 bases at V and 1 base at J, with 17 bases in the middle. The CDR3 DNA sequence: TGCGCCAGCAGCATGCCTGGGGGGGGCGGGAACACTGAAGCTTTCTTT. It translates to CASSMPGGGGNTEAFF.

The chain employs TRBV7-6 and TRBJ1-5, with 10 bases aligning to TRBD1. This CDR3 region has 16 residues. The V and J ends lost 5 bases and 6 bases, in that order; junction bases with no gene match: 10. Germline V gene lookup returns CDR1 SGHVS and CDR2 FNYEAQ. The CDR3: CASSPNRDRGTQPQHF. In nucleotides, the CDR3 is TGTGCCAGCAGCCCTAACCGGGACAGGGGCACTCAGCCCCAGCATTTT.

The genes are TRBV10-3 and TRBJ2-1, with 12 bases identical to TRBD2. The V gene's germline CDR1 is ENHRY and CDR2 SYGVKD. CDR3 length: 16 residues. V lost 0 bases, J lost 10 bases, and 7 bases stayed unmatched. The chain's CDR3 is CAISESKLAGGGEQFF. In DNA, the CDR3 is TGTGCCATCAGTGAGTCGAAACTAGCGGGAGGCGGCGAGCAGTTCTTC.

The chain carries TRBV14 and TRBJ2-1; D call uncertain. The germline V gene has CDR1 SGHDN and CDR2 FVKESK. V lost 0 bases and J lost 9, with 12 bases in between. The CDR3 has 14 amino acids. For the CDR3, the DNA is TGTGCCAGCAGCCAAGATATAAAGCGTACTGAGCAGTTCTTC. It specifies CASSQDIKRTEQFF. Full variable domain (remainder filled in from reference TRBV14 and TRBJ2-1): EAGVTQFPSHSVIEKGQTVTLRCDPISGHDNLYWYRRVMGKEIKFLLHFVKESKQDESGMPNNRFLAERTGGTYSTLKVQPAELEDSGVYFCASSQDIKRTEQFFGPGTRLTVL.

This clone occurred a few times. The chain couples TRBV2 to TRBJ1-2; D remains unclear. Trimming pared 5 bases from V and 1 base from J, leaving 20 bases between. The CDR3 runs 17 residues. From germline, CDR1 is SNHLY and CDR2 FYNNEI. In DNA, the CDR3 is TGTGCCAGCAGTACGGGGTCCCGATCAGAATTTAACTATGGCTACACCTTC. It translates to CASSTGSRSEFNYGYTF.